This entry lists 22 T cell receptor beta chains sequenced from one sample in a study of blood T cell repertoires in COVID-19. Clones were sequenced by immunoSEQ multiplex PCR, and TCRdb holds only the in-frame ones, with some missing. The data contain over 250,000 clones, roughly 85% of them singletons. Material for sequencing was peripheral blood. The receptors here all came from a middle-aged man with active or convalescent COVID-19.

This clone has a single count. The V gene is TRBV5-6, the J gene TRBJ1-2, with D perhaps matching TRBD1 (5 bases). The CDR3 contains 14 residues. Trimming pared 0 bases from V and 4 bases from J, leaving 10 bases between. Germline CDR1 is SGHDT and CDR2 is YYEEEE. CDR3 residues: CASSLGDSAYGYTF. The CDR3 DNA follows: TGTGCCAGCAGCTTGGGGGACTCTGCCTATGGCTACACCTTC.

The chain employs TRBV4-3 and TRBJ1-2, with 9 nucleotides matching TRBD1. V dropped 4 bases and J dropped 0; count of bases not matched to a gene: 9. This CDR3 spans 17 amino acids. Germline V gene sequence: CDR1 LGHNA, CDR2 YSLEER. The CDR3 loop is CASSPAAGTGSNYGYTF. In DNA, the CDR3 is TGCGCCAGCAGCCCCGCCGCCGGGACAGGGTCTAACTATGGCTACACCTTC.

A few counts support this clone. The chain's CDR3 is CASREIYNSPLHF. DNA of the CDR3: TGTGCCAGCAGGGAGATCTATAATTCACCCCTCCACTTT. The chain joins TRBV7-9 to TRBJ1-6; the D is unclear. CDR3 length: 13 residues. The germline V gene encodes CDR1 SEHNR and CDR2 FQNEAQ (reference sequence). The V end lost 6 bases, the J end lost 3 bases, and 6 bases lay between the germline ends.

The rearrangement links TRBV6-5 to TRBJ2-5; weak D call: TRBD1 (6 bases). The CDR3 length is 15 residues. Germline V lookup: CDR1 MNHEY, CDR2 SVGAGI. The DNA for the CDR3 is TGTGTACAAAACCCGGGGACACCCCGCCAAGAGACCCAGTACTTC. Its protein is CVQNPGTPRQETQYF.

Points on this clone: A junction boundary mismatches the germline segment, possibly from a read error. The rearrangement uses TRBV3-1 (or the pseudogene TRBV3-2) and TRBJ2-2, with TRBD2 matching 8 bases. This CDR3 region has 20 residues. Germline V lookup: CDR1 LGHDT, CDR2 YNNKEL (reference sequence). The CDR3 loop is CASSQDPGLGGGRNAGELFF. The CDR3 DNA follows: TGTGCCAGCAGCCAAGATCCCGGACTAGGCGGCGGGAGGAACGCCGGGGAGCTGTTTTTT.

V is TRBV2 and J is TRBJ2-3; D gene uncertain. The CDR3 contains 14 residues. The V gene's germline CDR1 is SNHLY and CDR2 FYNNEI. V gave up 3 bases and J gave up 4 bases, with 11 bases separating them. The CDR3 protein is CASSEPVVADTQYF. DNA of the CDR3: TGTGCCAGCAGTGAGCCGGTCGTAGCAGATACGCAGTATTTT.

This rearrangement joins TRBV7-6 to TRBJ2-3; 9 positions match TRBD2. Germline assignment: CDR1 SGHVS and CDR2 FNYEAQ. The ends lost 1 base at V and 1 base at J; junction bases unmatched: 3. The length of the CDR3 is 16 residues. DNA of the CDR3: TGTGCCAGCAGCTTAGTGACTAGCGGCGGCACAGATACGCAGTATTTT. This codes for CASSLVTSGGTDTQYF. The entire variable domain, with the rest obtained from reference TRBV7-6 and TRBJ2-3, is as follows: GAGVSQSPRYKVTKRGQDVALRCDPISGHVSLYWYRQALGQGPEFLTYFNYEAQQDKSGLPNDRFSAERPEGSISTLTIQRTEQRDSAMYRCASSLVTSGGTDTQYFGPGTRLTVL.

There are a few counts of this clone. The chain is built from TRBV11-2 and TRBJ2-3, with 8 bases identical to TRBD2. This CDR3 spans 14 amino acids. Germline V gives CDR1 SGHAT, CDR2 FQNNGV. V lost 8 bases and J lost 4; bases outside the gene matches: 8. The CDR3: CASRTSGRPDTQYF. CDR3 sequence (DNA): TGTGCCAGCCGTACGAGCGGGAGACCAGATACGCAGTATTTT.

This clone has more than one count but fewer than ten. The same CDR3 is also encoded by other DNA sequences in this sample. The V and J genes are TRBV3-1 (or the pseudogene TRBV3-2) and TRBJ2-7; D not certain. Germline CDR1 and CDR2: LGHDT and YNNKEL (reference sequence). V lost 1 base to trimming and J lost 6 bases, with 7 bases between them. The CDR3 sequence is 12 residues long. The CDR3 spells CASSQVSSEQYF. DNA for the CDR3: TGTGCCAGCAGCCAAGTTTCATCCGAGCAGTACTTC.

The CDR3 DNA is TGTGCCAGTAGGGGGAACCACTACGAGCAGTACTTC. Translation: CASRGNHYEQYF. The chain has TRBV25-1 and TRBJ2-7, with D tentatively TRBD1 (6 bases). The CDR3 loop spans 12 amino acids. V shed 9 bases and J shed 3 bases, with 12 bases lying between them. Germline CDR1 reads MGHDK; CDR2 reads SYGVNS.

The chain couples TRBV4-2 to TRBJ2-2; 10 bases are a match to TRBD2. The CDR3 spans 15 residues. V trimming: 0 bases; J trimming: 5 bases; junction bases outside the gene matches: 0. CDR1 is LGHNA and CDR2 is YNFKEQ in the germline V gene. The CDR3 here is CASSQEGLATGELFF. The CDR3 DNA reads as TGTGCCAGCAGCCAAGAGGGACTAGCGACCGGGGAGCTGTTTTTT.

The J gene is TRBJ2-1, the V gene TRBV7-9, with 9 nucleotides matching TRBD2. CDR1 is SEHNR, CDR2 FQNEAQ, per germline (reference sequence). The CDR3 extends over 16 amino acids. V shed 1 base and J 10 bases; nucleotides not matched to a gene: 11. CDR3 DNA: TGTGCCAGCAGCTTAGTTGGAGCTAGCGGGACTGCGGAGCAGTTCTTC. Protein sequence: CASSLVGASGTAEQFF.

V is TRBV18 and J is TRBJ2-4; 9 positions match TRBD1. Losses at the gene ends were 3 bases for V and 1 base for J; bases not matched to a gene: 16. This CDR3 has 20 amino acids. CDR1 is KGHSH and CDR2 is LQKENI in the germline V gene. In DNA form, the CDR3 reads TGTGCCAGCTCACCGGGAACCGGGACAGGGACCCCATGGGCCAAAAACATTCAGTACTTC. Protein: CASSPGTGTGTPWAKNIQYF. Supplemented by reference TRBV18 and TRBJ2-4, the full variable domain reads NAGVMQNPRHLVRRRGQEARLRCSPMKGHSHVYWYRQLPEEGLKFMVYLQKENIIDESGMPKERFSAEFPKEGPSILRIQQVVRGDSAAYFCASSPGTGTGTPWAKNIQYFGAGTRLSVL.

The chain recombines TRBV29-1 with TRBJ1-4, with D tentatively TRBD1 (6 bases). The CDR3 covers 12 residues. V shed 4 bases and J shed 7 bases, with 10 bases lying between them. Germline V lookup: CDR1 SQVTM, CDR2 ANQGSEA. The CDR3, as DNA: TGCAGCGTTGGAGAAGGGGGTGAAAAACTGTTTTTT. Amino acid sequence: CSVGEGGEKLFF. Full variable domain (outside the CDR3, taken from reference TRBV29-1 and TRBJ1-4): SAVISQKPSRDICQRGTSLTIQCQVDSQVTMMFWYRQQPGQSLTLIATANQGSEATYESGFVIDKFPISRPNLTFSTLTVSNMSPEDSSIYLCSVGEGGEKLFFGSGTQLSVL.

In its sample, this clone was seen a few times. This chain joins TRBV4-1 and TRBJ1-1, with 7 bases identical to TRBD1. The CDR3 has 15 residues. Germline V gene sequence: CDR1 MGHRA, CDR2 YSYEKL. V lost 3 bases to trimming and J lost 3 bases; unmatched junction nucleotides: 7. This CDR3 reads CASSHQGGRDTEAFF. CDR3 bases: TGCGCCAGCAGCCACCAGGGGGGCAGGGACACTGAAGCTTTCTTT.

The V and J genes are TRBV28 and TRBJ1-1; 9 bases align to TRBD1. This CDR3 is 15 amino acids long. The junction had 10 bases not matched to a gene; V was cut back by 6 bases and J by 5 bases. The germline CDR1 and CDR2 sequences are MDHEN and SYDVKM. CDR3 coding DNA: TGTGCCAGCAGGGGCACAGGGGGCGTGGGAACTGAAGCTTTCTTT. This encodes CASRGTGGVGTEAFF.

J is TRBJ2-7 and V is TRBV19; a weak D match, TRBD1 (5 bases). Per germline, CDR1 LNHDA and CDR2 SQIVND (reference sequence). V gave up 5 bases and J gave up 1 base, with 9 bases separating them. The CDR3 sequence is 13 residues long. The CDR3 loop is CASSVGPSYEQYF. In DNA form, the CDR3 reads TGTGCCAGTAGTGTGGGGCCGTCCTACGAGCAGTACTTC. The entire variable domain, with the rest obtained from reference TRBV19 and TRBJ2-7, is as follows: DGGITQSPKYLFRKEGQNVTLSCEQNLNHDAMYWYRQDPGQGLRLIYYSQIVNDFQKGDIAEGYSVSREKKESFPLTVTSAQKNPTAFYLCASSVGPSYEQYFGPGTRLTVT.

The chain has TRBV6-5 and TRBJ2-3; D gene unclear. CDR3 length equals 15 residues. Germline CDR1 and CDR2: MNHEY and SVGAGI. The V end was cut by 2 bases, the J end by 2 bases, with 11 bases between. The CDR3 DNA is TGTGCCAGCAGTTACGATGCGAGGCACACAGATACGCAGTATTTT. As protein: CASSYDARHTDTQYF.

The V gene is TRBV19, the J gene TRBJ2-5; D might be TRBD2 (6 bases). Trimming cost V 3 bases and J 5 bases, with 13 bases left between them. CDR1 is LNHDA, CDR2 SQIVND, per germline (reference sequence). CDR3 length: 14 residues. CDR3 protein: CASSMGRGGETQYF. In DNA form, the CDR3 reads TGTGCCAGTAGTATGGGACGCGGAGGGGAGACCCAGTACTTC.

This clone was seen more than once but under ten times. The chain joins TRBV7-9 to TRBJ2-5; 12 nucleotides line up with TRBD2. CDR3 length: 19 amino acids. Unmatched junction bases numbered 12, after V lost 4 bases and J lost 0 bases. CDR1 and CDR2 (germline): SEHNR, FQNEAQ (reference sequence). CDR3 nucleotide sequence: TGTGCCAGCAGCTCCAGAGGTCTTGGACTAGCGGGAAACCAAGAGACCCAGTACTTC. This codes for CASSSRGLGLAGNQETQYF.

The rearrangement uses TRBV4-1 and TRBJ2-5; possible D gene TRBD2, 5 bases. V gave up 0 bases and J gave up 5 bases, with 13 bases separating them. Germline lookup yields CDR1 MGHRA and CDR2 YSYEKL. CDR3 size: 15 residues. CDR3 loop: CASSQDEEGLETQYF. In nucleotides, the CDR3 is TGCGCCAGCAGCCAAGATGAAGAGGGCTTGGAGACCCAGTACTTC.

The rearrangement links TRBV24-1 to TRBJ2-1, with 13 bases matching TRBD2. The V gene's germline CDR1 is KGHDR and CDR2 SFDVKD. Trimming at V came to 2 bases and at J to 5 bases, leaving 2 bases not matched to a gene. CDR3 length: 16 residues. The CDR3 loop reads CATSDSGTSGNNEQFF. DNA of the CDR3: TGTGCCACCAGTGATTCCGGGACTAGCGGGAACAATGAGCAGTTCTTC.